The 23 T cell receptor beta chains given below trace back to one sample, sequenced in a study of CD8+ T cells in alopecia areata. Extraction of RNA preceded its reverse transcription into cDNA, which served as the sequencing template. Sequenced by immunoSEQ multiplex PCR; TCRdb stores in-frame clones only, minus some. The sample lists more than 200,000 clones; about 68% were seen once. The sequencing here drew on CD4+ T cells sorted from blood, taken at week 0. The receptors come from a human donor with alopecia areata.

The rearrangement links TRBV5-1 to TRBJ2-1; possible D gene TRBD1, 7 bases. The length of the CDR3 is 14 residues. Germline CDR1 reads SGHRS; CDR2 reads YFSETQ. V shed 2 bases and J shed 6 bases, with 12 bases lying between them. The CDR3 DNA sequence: TGCGCCAGCAGCTTTGTCAGGGGGGCCAATGAGCAGTTCTTC. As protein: CASSFVRGANEQFF.

The CDR3 nucleotides are TGCAGCGTTGTTTGGGGGGATGGCTACACCTTC. Residues: CSVVWGDGYTF. The chain links TRBV29-1 to TRBJ1-2; D perhaps matches TRBD1 (5 bases). The V gene's germline CDR1 is SQVTM and CDR2 ANQGSEA. V lost 4 bases and J lost 6, with 9 bases in between. There are 11 residues in the CDR3.

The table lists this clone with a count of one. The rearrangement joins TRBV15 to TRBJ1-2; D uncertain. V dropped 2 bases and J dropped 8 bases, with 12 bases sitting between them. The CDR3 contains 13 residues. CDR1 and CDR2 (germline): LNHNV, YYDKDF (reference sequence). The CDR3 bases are TGTGCCACCAGCAGAAGAGTCTCAGGAGGCTACACCTTC. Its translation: CATSRRVSGGYTF.

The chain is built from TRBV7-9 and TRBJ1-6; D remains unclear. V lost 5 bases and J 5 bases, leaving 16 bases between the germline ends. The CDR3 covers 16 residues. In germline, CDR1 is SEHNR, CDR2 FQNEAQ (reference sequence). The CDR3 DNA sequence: TGTGCCAGCAGCAGGCCTCTGGGCCGAGATAATTCACCCCTCCACTTT. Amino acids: CASSRPLGRDNSPLHF.

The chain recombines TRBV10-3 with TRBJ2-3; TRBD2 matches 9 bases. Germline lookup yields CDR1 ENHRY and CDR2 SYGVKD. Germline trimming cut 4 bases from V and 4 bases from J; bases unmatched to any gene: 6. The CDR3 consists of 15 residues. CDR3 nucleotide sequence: TGTGCCATCAGTGGGACTAGCGATTTTCCAGATACGCAGTATTTT. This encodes CAISGTSDFPDTQYF.

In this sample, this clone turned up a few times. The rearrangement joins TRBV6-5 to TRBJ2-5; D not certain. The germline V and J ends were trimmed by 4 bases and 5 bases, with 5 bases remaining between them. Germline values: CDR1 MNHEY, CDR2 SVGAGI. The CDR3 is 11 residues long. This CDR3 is CASSFLETQYF. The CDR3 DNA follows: TGTGCCAGCAGTTTCCTTGAGACCCAGTACTTC.

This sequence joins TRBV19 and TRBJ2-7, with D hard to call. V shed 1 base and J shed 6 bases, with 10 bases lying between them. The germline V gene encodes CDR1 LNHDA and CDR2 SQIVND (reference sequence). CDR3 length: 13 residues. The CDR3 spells CASSIGRMSEQYF. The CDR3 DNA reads TGTGCCAGTAGTATAGGGCGGATGAGCGAGCAGTACTTC.

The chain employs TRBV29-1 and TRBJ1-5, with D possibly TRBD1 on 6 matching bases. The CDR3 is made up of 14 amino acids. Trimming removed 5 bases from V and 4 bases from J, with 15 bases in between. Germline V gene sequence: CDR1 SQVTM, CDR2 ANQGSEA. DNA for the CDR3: TGCAGCGTTACCCTGACAGGTACAAATCAGCCCCAGCATTTT. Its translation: CSVTLTGTNQPQHF.

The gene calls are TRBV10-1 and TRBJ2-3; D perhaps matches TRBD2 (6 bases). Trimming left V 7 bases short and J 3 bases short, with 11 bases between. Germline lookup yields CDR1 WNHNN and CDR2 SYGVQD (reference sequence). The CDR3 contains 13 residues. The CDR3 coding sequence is TGCGCCAGCATGGGACGGGGGACAGATACGCAGTATTTT. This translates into CASMGRGTDTQYF.

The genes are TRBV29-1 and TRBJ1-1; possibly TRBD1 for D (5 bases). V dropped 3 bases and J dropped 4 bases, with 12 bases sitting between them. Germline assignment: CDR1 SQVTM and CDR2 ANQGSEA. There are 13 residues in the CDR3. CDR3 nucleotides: TGCAGCGTTGAGAGGGGTCTATCCACTGAAGCTTTCTTT. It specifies CSVERGLSTEAFF.

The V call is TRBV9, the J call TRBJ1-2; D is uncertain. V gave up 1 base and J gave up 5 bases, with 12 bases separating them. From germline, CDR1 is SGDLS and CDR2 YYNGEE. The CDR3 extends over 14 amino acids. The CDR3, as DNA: TGTGCCAGCAGCGTATCCCACAGAACTTATGGCTACACCTTC. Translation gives CASSVSHRTYGYTF.

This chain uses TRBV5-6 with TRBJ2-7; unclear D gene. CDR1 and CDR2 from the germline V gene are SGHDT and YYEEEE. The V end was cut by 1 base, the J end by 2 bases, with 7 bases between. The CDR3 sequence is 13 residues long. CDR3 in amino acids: CASSLTVTYEQYF. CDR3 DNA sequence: TGTGCCAGCAGCTTGACTGTCACCTACGAGCAGTACTTC.

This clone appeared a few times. The CDR3 region is CASSLGPIRYEQYF. Written as DNA, the CDR3 is TGTGCCAGCAGCTTAGGTCCAATCCGGTACGAGCAGTACTTC. The V and J genes are TRBV7-8 and TRBJ2-7; D gene ambiguous. CDR1 and CDR2 (germline): SGHVS, FQNEAQ. CDR3 length: 14 residues. Trimming pared 1 base from V and 4 bases from J, leaving 11 bases between.

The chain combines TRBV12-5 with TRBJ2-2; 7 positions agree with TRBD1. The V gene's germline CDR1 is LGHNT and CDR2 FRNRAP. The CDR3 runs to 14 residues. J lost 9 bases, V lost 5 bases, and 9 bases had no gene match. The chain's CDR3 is CASGDRVRSRELFF. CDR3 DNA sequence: TGTGCTAGTGGTGACAGGGTGAGGTCTAGGGAGCTGTTTTTT.

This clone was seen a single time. The CDR3 DNA reads TGTGCCTGGAGGACACAGGGCGGGGGTGAAAAACTGTTTTTT. This encodes CAWRTQGGGEKLFF. V is TRBV30 and J is TRBJ1-4; D is possibly TRBD1 (6 bases). Germline V gene sequence: CDR1 GTSNPN, CDR2 SVGIG (reference sequence). Trimming shortened V by 3 bases and J by 7 bases, and 15 bases separated the two germline ends. The CDR3 covers 14 residues.

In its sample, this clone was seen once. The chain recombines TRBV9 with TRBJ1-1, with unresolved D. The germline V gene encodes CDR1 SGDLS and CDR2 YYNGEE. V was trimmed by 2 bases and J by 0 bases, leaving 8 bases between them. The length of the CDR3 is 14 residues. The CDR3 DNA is TGTGCCAGCAGCGTCTCCAGCCTGAACACTGAAGCTTTCTTT. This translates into CASSVSSLNTEAFF. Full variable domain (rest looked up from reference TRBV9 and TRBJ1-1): DSGVTQTPKHLITATGQRVTLRCSPRSGDLSVYWYQQSLDQGLQFLIQYYNGEERAKGNILERFSAQQFPDLHSELNLSSLELGDSALYFCASSVSSLNTEAFFGQGTRLTVV.

Here the CDR3 reads CASRRDIQETQYF. The DNA of the CDR3 is TGTGCCAGCAGGAGGGACATTCAAGAGACCCAGTACTTC. The rearrangement uses TRBV2 and TRBJ2-5; a possible D gene is TRBD1 (6 bases). Germline V lookup: CDR1 SNHLY, CDR2 FYNNEI. CDR3 length: 13 amino acids. The V end lost 6 bases, the J end lost 2 bases, and 10 bases lay between the germline ends.

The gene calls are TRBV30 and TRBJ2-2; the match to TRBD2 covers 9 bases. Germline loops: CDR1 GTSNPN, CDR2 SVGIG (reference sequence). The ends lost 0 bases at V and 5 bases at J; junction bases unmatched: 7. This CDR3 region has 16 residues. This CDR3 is CAWSVFTSGLTGELFF. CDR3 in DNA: TGTGCCTGGAGTGTATTTACTAGCGGGCTTACCGGGGAGCTGTTTTTT.

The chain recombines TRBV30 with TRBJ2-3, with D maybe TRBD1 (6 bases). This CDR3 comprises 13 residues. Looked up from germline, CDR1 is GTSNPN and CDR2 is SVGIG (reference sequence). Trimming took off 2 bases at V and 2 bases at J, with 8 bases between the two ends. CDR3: CAWSPGVTDTQYF. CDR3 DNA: TGTGCCTGGAGTCCAGGGGTCACAGATACGCAGTATTTT.

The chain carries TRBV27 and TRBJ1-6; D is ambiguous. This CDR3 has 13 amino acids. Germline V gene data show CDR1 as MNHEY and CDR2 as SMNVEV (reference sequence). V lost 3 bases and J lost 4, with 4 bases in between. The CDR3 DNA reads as TGTGCCAGCAGTTTCCAGTATAATTCACCCCTCCACTTT. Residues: CASSFQYNSPLHF.

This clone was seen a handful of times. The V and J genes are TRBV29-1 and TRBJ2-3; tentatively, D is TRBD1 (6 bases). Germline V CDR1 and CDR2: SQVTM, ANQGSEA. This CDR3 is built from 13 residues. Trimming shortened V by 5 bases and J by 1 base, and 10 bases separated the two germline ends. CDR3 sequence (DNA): TGCAGCGTTAACAGGGTGGGCACAGATACGCAGTATTTT. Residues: CSVNRVGTDTQYF.

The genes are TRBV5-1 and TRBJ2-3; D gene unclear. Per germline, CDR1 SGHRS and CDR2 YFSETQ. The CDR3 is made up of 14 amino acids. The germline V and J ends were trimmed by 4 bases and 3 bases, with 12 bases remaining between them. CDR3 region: CASSLVGVTDTQYF. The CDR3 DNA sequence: TGCGCCAGCAGCCTAGTAGGCGTTACAGATACGCAGTATTTT.

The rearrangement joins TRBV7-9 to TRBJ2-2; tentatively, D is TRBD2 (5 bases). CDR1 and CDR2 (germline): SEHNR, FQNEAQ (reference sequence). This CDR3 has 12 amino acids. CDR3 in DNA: TGTGCGAGGCAGGCGGGCACCGGGGAGCTGTTTTTT. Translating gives CARQAGTGELFF.